This T cell receptor beta chain was observed in a study of follicular helper T cells after annual influenza vaccination (dated by TCRdb to the late 2010s). Regarding the research as a whole: Blood was collected on days 0, 7 and 28 after each seasonal influenza vaccination. To study recall of cTfh clones, some subjects were followed across successive annual vaccinations spanning the 2013-2014, 2014-2015 and 2015-2016 seasons. One week after vaccination, a second recruited cohort of roughly eleven subjects (Table S1) displayed a similar ICOS+CD38+ cTfh response. The 2013-2014 samples were cryopreserved, while the 2015 samples were processed right after collection. Six subjects had multi-year samples: four covered two vaccination seasons and two covered three seasons. Overall study results and their limits: Successive annual vaccinations recalled a recurrent oligoclonal ICOS+CD38+ cTfh response that contained tetramer and AIM influenza-specific clonotypes. ICOS+CD38+ cTfh clonality correlated with the frequency of that population, and its change correlated with the change in circulating plasmablast frequency. Because only roughly 10-23% of the analyzed cells gave productive TCRB sequences, there was no way to sample rare clonotypes. Day 7 ICOS+CD38+ clones were most often found later in ICOS-CD38- cTfh, suggesting that subset may serve as a memory reservoir.

What this sample's time point label stands for: 2014-2015 season, pre-vaccination. Adults were given seasonal inactivated influenza vaccine (Fluvarix), and sorted blood CD4 subsets were followed by TCRB sequencing before and after vaccination. To be eligible, subjects had to live in the community and must not have received influenza vaccine in the previous 6 months. Exclusions included influenza vaccine contraindications, substance abuse, HIV/AIDS, active malignancy, immunomodulatory medication and active illness such as respiratory infection. Between 40 and 100 mL of blood was sampled per time point. Non-naive CD4+CXCR5+PD-1+ cells were defined as circulating Tfh and were sorted into ICOS+CD38+ and ICOS-CD38- fractions. Either Ficoll-Paque PLUS or SepMate separation was used to isolate PBMC. Before DNA was extracted, the cell subsets were sorted from PBMC using a BD FACS Aria. The receptor library was made with the immunoSEQ multiplex PCR assay. Adaptive Biotechnologies carried out TCRB amplification, library preparation, sequencing and preliminary bioinformatics at Survey level resolution. For TCRB sequencing, genomic DNA from the sorted cTfh populations was amplified by multiplex PCR. For the original study's pipeline: Clonality was calculated in R as 1 minus normalized Shannon entropy, and the Gini index was computed with the R package ineq. The overlap score was defined as the summed counts of shared sequences divided by the total counts of all sequences in both compared samples. Fisher's exact test, with an assumed theoretical repertoire of 10^7 TCRB sequences, was used to assess the significance of shared clonotypes. The source is immuneACCESS, and TCRdb retained only in-frame sequences with V and J called. Part of the clones is not carried over; for the studies checked, unresolved V genes explain less than half of this, and the remainder is unexplained. That table is the source of V, J and clone size, and D and trimming were worked out from the DNA. This sample has about 27,000 clones in its table, and about four fifths of those were observed once. Clones ranked in the top ten supply about 1.2% of the sample.

A note on this clone: Its antigen target is currently unknown. The sample holds no much larger clone one base away, and base qualities are not on file.

After removal of 7 bases from V and 12 bases from J, the junction retains 13 bases not matched to a gene. Including the terminal cysteine and phenylalanine, the CDR3 comprises 15 residues. Only the CDR3 region is kept as DNA, spanning 45 bases read in frame from base 1. Reading the germline V gene (reference sequence) gives CDR1 LNHDA and CDR2 SQIVND. The V gene is TRBV19 and the J gene is TRBJ2-1, and 12 junctional nucleotides match TRBD1. This sequence was found in an adult who received the influenza vaccine. This material consisted of CXCR5+ CD38- circulating T follicular helper cells from blood, taken on the day of influenza vaccination. This specimen's cell subset or site label, per the study, means: circulating Tfh, non-naive CD4+CXCR5+PD-1+ (ICOS+CD38+ or ICOS-CD38-). The CDR3 reads CASNPGTGGRGMQFF. The nucleotides read TGTGCCAGTAACCCCGGGACAGGGGGCAGGGGCATGCAGTTCTTC.